Shown below are 27 T cell receptor beta chains from a single sample sequenced in a study of beta chain features in type 1 diabetes (dated by TCRdb to the late 2010s). What the authors observed across the whole study: Type 1 diabetes patients showed a moderate but significant shortening of TCRB CDR3 length in all four CD4+ subsets.

Their recognized antigens are unknown. The library was built by means of the immunoSEQ multiplex PCR assay. The High Capacity cDNA Reverse Transcription Kit was used to reverse transcribe all of the isolated RNA, meaning that expressed TCRB transcripts were what got sequenced. The table comes from immuneACCESS by way of TCRdb, which keeps in-frame sequences with V and J called. Part of the clones is missing from these tables; in studies checked, under half for an unresolved V gene and the rest for unknown reasons. The sample table holds under 850,000 clones, of which over 10% were seen once. 0.02% to 0.025% of the sample is taken by the ten largest. The sequenced sample consisted of naive CD4+ T cells from blood. Interpreted using the paper, the cell subset or site label stands for: true naive CD4+ T cells. The receptor set was obtained from a man aged 18 to 35 with type 1 diabetes.

The rearrangement joins TRBV5-1 to TRBJ2-7, with D unresolved. CDR3 length: 14 amino acids. From germline, CDR1 is SGHRS and CDR2 YFSETQ. Trimming took 1 base from V and 5 from J, leaving 13 bases between them. The CDR3 nucleotides are TGCGCCAGCAGCTTGACTCCGTCGTTGGACGAGCAGTACTTC. This sequence encodes CASSLTPSLDEQYF. Looking up the rest from reference TRBV5-1 and TRBJ2-7 gives the full variable domain: KAGVTQTPRYLIKTRGQQVTLSCSPISGHRSVSWYQQTPGQGLQFLFEYFSETQRNKGNFPGRFSGRQFSNSRSEMNVSTLELGDSALYLCASSLTPSLDEQYFGPGTRLTVT.

The gene calls are TRBV27 and TRBJ1-2; D perhaps matches TRBD1 (6 bases). The CDR3 is 13 amino acids. Between the trimmed V and J ends, which lost 4 bases and 6 bases, there was a span of 12 bases. CDR1 MNHEY and CDR2 SMNVEV come from the germline V gene (reference sequence). The CDR3 bases are TGTGCCAGCAGTTCCGGACAGTACCATGGCTACACCTTC. Translating gives CASSSGQYHGYTF.

This chain connects TRBV25-1 to TRBJ1-4; D is possibly TRBD1 (6 bases). This CDR3 comprises 15 residues. With 8 bases removed from V and 10 bases from J, the gap between germline ends came to 23 bases. The germline V gene has CDR1 MGHDK and CDR2 SYGVNS. The CDR3 here is CASESKSRDKGKLFF. In nucleotides, the CDR3 is TGTGCCAGCGAATCTAAGTCCCGGGACAAGGGAAAACTGTTTTTT.

In this sample, this clone turned up a few times. The V call is TRBV9, the J call TRBJ2-5, with TRBD2 matching over 10 bases. J gave up 9 bases and V 4 bases, and 6 bases lay outside the gene matches. CDR3 length equals 13 residues. Germline-derived CDR1 and CDR2 are SGDLS and YYNGEE. This chain's CDR3 is CASSIAGGVAQYF. CDR3 DNA sequence: TGTGCCAGCAGCATAGCGGGGGGAGTGGCCCAGTACTTC.

The chain links TRBV7-2 to TRBJ2-7; tentatively, D is TRBD1 (5 bases). Germline CDR1 SGHTA, CDR2 FQGNSA. The CDR3 has 12 amino acids. V lost 4 bases and J lost 8, with 12 bases in between. The CDR3 is CASSSQGVKQYF. Here the CDR3 DNA reads TGTGCCAGCAGCTCCCAAGGGGTCAAGCAGTACTTC.

This clone has more than one count but fewer than ten. The chain joins TRBV7-2 to TRBJ2-3; no clear D. V was cut by 5 bases and J by 6 bases, with 12 bases left in between. Germline values: CDR1 SGHTA, CDR2 FQGNSA. This CDR3 region has 13 residues. This CDR3 reads CASSPQITDTQYF. As DNA, the CDR3 is TGTGCCAGCAGCCCACAGATCACCGATACGCAGTATTTT.

The genes are TRBV4-1 and TRBJ1-1, with D possibly being TRBD1 (5 bases). Between the trimmed V and J ends, which lost 3 bases and 0 bases, there was a span of 11 bases. Germline assignment: CDR1 MGHRA and CDR2 YSYEKL. The CDR3 sequence is 15 residues long. Written as DNA, the CDR3 is TGCGCCAGCAGCCACCTGGGACCGTTGAACACTGAAGCTTTCTTT. Translation gives CASSHLGPLNTEAFF.

The CDR3 reads CASSQGWVRSSLNRDQETQYF. The CDR3 DNA sequence: TGTGCCAGCAGCCAGGGCTGGGTTCGTTCCTCCCTTAACAGGGATCAAGAGACCCAGTACTTC. The V call is TRBV4-2, the J call TRBJ2-5, with TRBD1 as a possible D gene (6 bases). V was pared by 3 bases and J by 2 bases, with 31 bases between. CDR3 size: 21 residues. Per germline, CDR1 LGHNA and CDR2 YNFKEQ.

The gene calls are TRBV7-8 and TRBJ2-5, with a possible D match to TRBD2 (6 bases). This CDR3 region has 14 residues. The ends were cut back, 5 bases at V and 1 base at J, with 11 bases in the middle. CDR1 is SGHVS and CDR2 is FQNEAQ in the germline V gene. The CDR3 reads CASSPRDSQETQYF. For the CDR3, the DNA is TGTGCCAGCAGCCCTCGGGACTCCCAAGAGACCCAGTACTTC.

This clone appeared a few times. The V call is TRBV5-1, the J call TRBJ2-3, with 7 bases lining up with TRBD2. This CDR3 is 17 amino acids long. In germline, CDR1 is SGHRS, CDR2 YFSETQ. The junction had 9 bases not matched to a gene; V was cut back by 0 bases and J by 2 bases. CDR3 protein: CASSLGASGEFTDTQYF. DNA of the CDR3: TGCGCCAGCAGCTTGGGTGCGAGCGGGGAATTCACAGATACGCAGTATTTT.

This clone came up a few times. The chain links TRBV21-1 to TRBJ1-3. TRBV21-1 is marked as a pseudogene. The CDR3 runs to 14 residues. CDR3 nucleotide sequence: TGTGCCACCTATCGAAGGAGCTCTGGAAACACCATATATTTT. Residues: CATYRRSSGNTIYF.

The sample holds a few counts of this clone. This rearrangement joins TRBV7-9 to TRBJ2-3, with D unclear. CDR3 length equals 12 residues. Trimming pared 3 bases from V and 5 bases from J, leaving 6 bases between. Germline CDR1 is SEHNR and CDR2 is FQNEAQ (reference sequence). DNA of the CDR3: TGTGCCAGCAGCTTTCAAGGAGATACGCAGTATTTT. As protein: CASSFQGDTQYF.

The CDR3 region is CASSGTSGTDTQYF. The CDR3, as DNA: TGTGCCAGCAGCGGGACTAGCGGCACAGATACGCAGTATTTT. This chain joins TRBV6-6 and TRBJ2-3, with 10 bases that match TRBD2. CDR3 size: 14 residues. CDR1 is MNHNY and CDR2 is SVGAGI in the germline V gene (reference sequence). V was pared by 6 bases and J by 1 base, with 1 base of the junction left unmatched.

Notes on this clone: This specimen includes other DNA sequences encoding the same CDR3. The V gene is TRBV18, the J gene TRBJ2-1; perhaps TRBD2 as D (6 bases). CDR1 and CDR2 from the germline V gene are KGHSH and LQKENI. The CDR3 spans 12 residues. The germline V and J ends were trimmed by 2 bases and 7 bases, with 6 bases remaining between them. The CDR3 here is CASSPGGNEQFF. The CDR3 DNA reads TGTGCCAGCTCACCAGGGGGGAATGAGCAGTTCTTC.

This clone was seen more than once but under ten times. This chain connects TRBV5-4 to TRBJ2-4; possibly TRBD2 for D (6 bases). Trimming cost V 6 bases and J 0 bases, with 16 bases left between them. Germline assignment: CDR1 SGHNT and CDR2 YYREEE (reference sequence). The CDR3 contains 16 residues. The CDR3 loop reads CASTTGGILAKNIQYF. CDR3 DNA sequence: TGTGCCAGCACCACTGGAGGGATATTAGCCAAAAACATTCAGTACTTC.

The chain is built from TRBV11-2 and TRBJ2-1; TRBD1 agrees at 7 bases. The junction had 7 bases not matched to a gene; V was cut back by 6 bases and J by 2 bases. CDR3 length equals 15 residues. The germline gives CDR1 SGHAT, CDR2 FQNNGV. The CDR3 nucleotides read TGTGCCAGCAGTTCTAACAGGGGAACCTACAATGAGCAGTTCTTC. This codes for CASSSNRGTYNEQFF.

The chain is built from TRBV5-1 and TRBJ2-3, with 13 nucleotides matching TRBD2. V trimming: 5 bases; J trimming: 6 bases; junction bases outside the gene matches: 9. Germline V CDR1 and CDR2: SGHRS, YFSETQ. This CDR3 has 16 amino acids. The CDR3 is CASSPGTSGTADTQYF. The DNA of the CDR3 is TGCGCCAGCAGTCCCGGGACTAGCGGGACGGCGGATACGCAGTATTTT.

This chain connects TRBV7-8 to TRBJ2-3; 8 nucleotides agree with TRBD1. V trimming: 3 bases; J trimming: 5 bases; junction bases outside the gene matches: 10. Germline CDR1 SGHVS, CDR2 FQNEAQ. The CDR3 extends over 16 amino acids. The CDR3 loop reads CASSFRTGREKDTQYF. The CDR3 DNA sequence: TGTGCCAGCAGCTTCAGGACAGGGAGAGAGAAAGATACGCAGTATTTT.

This chain connects TRBV5-4 to TRBJ2-7; D unclear. Trimming stripped 2 bases from V and 5 bases from J, with 17 bases between. Germline lookup yields CDR1 SGHNT and CDR2 YYREEE (reference sequence). The CDR3 is 15 residues long. The CDR3 loop is CASSFRSRNGDEQYF. The CDR3 DNA follows: TGTGCCAGCAGCTTTCGGAGTCGTAATGGGGACGAGCAGTACTTC.

This chain connects TRBV29-1 to TRBJ1-1; no clear D. Trimming stripped 3 bases from V and 0 bases from J, with 11 bases between. Germline CDR1 is SQVTM and CDR2 is ANQGSEA. CDR3 length: 14 residues. The CDR3 nucleotides are TGCAGCGTTGACCGAGGGAGCATGAACACTGAAGCTTTCTTT. Protein: CSVDRGSMNTEAFF.

This clone was seen a handful of times. This sequence joins TRBV29-1 and TRBJ2-5, with D maybe TRBD1 (6 bases). Germline V gene sequence: CDR1 SQVTM, CDR2 ANQGSEA. Between the trimmed V and J ends, which lost 4 bases and 5 bases, there was a span of 20 bases. The CDR3 runs to 15 residues. The CDR3 nucleotides are TGCAGCGTTGGGCCCGAATGGGGGCATCTCGAGACCCAGTACTTC. This encodes CSVGPEWGHLETQYF.

This clone showed up just a few times. The chain carries TRBV27 and TRBJ2-7; maybe TRBD1 (6 bases). Looked up from germline, CDR1 is MNHEY and CDR2 is SMNVEV (reference sequence). Deletions cut 6 bases from V and 8 bases from J, with 14 bases between. The CDR3 length is 12 residues. This CDR3 reads CASRTDSLKQYF. CDR3 in DNA: TGTGCCAGCAGGACGGACAGTCTTAAGCAGTACTTC.

The chain combines TRBV14 with TRBJ1-2; D is uncertain. CDR3 size: 15 residues. Per germline, CDR1 SGHDN and CDR2 FVKESK. Between the trimmed V and J ends, which lost 6 bases and 0 bases, there was a span of 14 bases. CDR3 amino acids: CASSGRVSTNYGYTF. The CDR3 nucleotides read TGTGCCAGCAGTGGCCGGGTTTCCACTAACTATGGCTACACCTTC. Looking up the rest from reference TRBV14 and TRBJ1-2 gives the full variable domain: EAGVTQFPSHSVIEKGQTVTLRCDPISGHDNLYWYRRVMGKEIKFLLHFVKESKQDESGMPNNRFLAERTGGTYSTLKVQPAELEDSGVYFCASSGRVSTNYGYTFGSGTRLTVV.

This clone was counted only a few times. The chain carries TRBV6-5 and TRBJ1-2; D is unresolved. The CDR3 is 13 amino acids. Trimming removed 8 bases at V and 6 bases at J, with 16 bases between. Germline CDR1 and CDR2: MNHEY and SVGAGI. CDR3 nucleotide sequence: TGTGCCAGCGCATCGTCACTCGGGGATGGCTACACCTTC. It is translated as CASASSLGDGYTF.

This clone has only a few counts. This sequence joins TRBV6-5 and TRBJ1-4; D ambiguous. V was trimmed by 0 bases and J by 7 bases, leaving 12 bases between them. The CDR3 runs to 15 residues. CDR1 and CDR2 from the germline V gene are MNHEY and SVGAGI. The CDR3 spells CASSYSRAPGEKLFF. CDR3 nucleotides: TGTGCCAGCAGTTACTCGAGGGCACCCGGTGAAAAACTGTTTTTT.

The genes are TRBV28 and TRBJ1-6; D gene uncertain. Trimming shortened V by 3 bases and J by 7 bases, and 10 bases separated the two germline ends. This CDR3 has 14 amino acids. Germline CDR1 reads MDHEN; CDR2 reads SYDVKM. This CDR3 reads CASSLSQENSPLHF. In DNA form, the CDR3 reads TGTGCCAGCAGTTTGAGCCAGGAAAATTCACCCCTCCACTTT.

This chain links TRBV15 with TRBJ2-7, with a weak D call TRBD2 (6 bases). The germline CDR1 and CDR2 sequences are LNHNV and YYDKDF (reference sequence). This CDR3 is built from 17 residues. Trimming removed 3 bases at V and 0 bases at J, with 18 bases between. The CDR3 bases are TGTGCCACCAGCAGGGTAGGAACCGGGACTCCCTCCTACGAGCAGTACTTC. This translates into CATSRVGTGTPSYEQYF.